Following are 11 T cell receptor beta chains from one sample sequenced in a study of blood T cell repertoires in COVID-19 (dated by TCRdb to between 2020 and 2021). Libraries were prepared through the immunoSEQ multiplex PCR assay. The table comes from immuneACCESS by way of TCRdb, which keeps in-frame sequences with V and J called. Part of the clones is missing from these tables; in studies checked, under half for an unresolved V gene and the rest for unknown reasons. For this sample the table gives just over 25,000 clones, of which 85% to 90% were detected only once. The leading ten clones occupy 15% to 20% of the sample. Sequencing used peripheral blood. Every receptor here comes from a man between 70 and 80 years old with acute or convalescent COVID-19.

The CDR3 DNA is TGTGCCAGCAGCCCGCAGGGTGGCGAGCAGTACTTC. This gives the protein CASSPQGGEQYF. The gene calls are TRBV7-9 and TRBJ2-7; tentative D call: TRBD1 (5 bases). V was pared by 5 bases and J by 6 bases, with 11 bases between. Germline lookup yields CDR1 SEHNR and CDR2 FQNEAQ (reference sequence). The CDR3 extends over 12 amino acids.

The V and J genes are TRBV28 and TRBJ1-1; tentative D call: TRBD1 (5 bases). Between the trimmed V and J ends, which lost 6 bases and 0 bases, there was a span of 8 bases. CDR1 is MDHEN and CDR2 is SYDVKM in the germline V gene. The CDR3 contains 13 residues. The CDR3 DNA reads as TGTGCCAGCAGACAGGAGTTGAACACTGAAGCTTTCTTT. It is translated as CASRQELNTEAFF.

This clone was seen just once. The rearrangement uses TRBV30 and TRBJ1-5; possible D gene TRBD1, 5 bases. The V and J ends lost 4 bases and 2 bases respectively, with 21 bases between them. Germline V gives CDR1 GTSNPN, CDR2 SVGIG (reference sequence). The length of the CDR3 is 17 residues. CDR3 sequence (DNA): TGTGCCTGGAATTTCCGGTTATCGGGGGAGGGCAATCAGCCCCAGCATTTT. This encodes CAWNFRLSGEGNQPQHF.

The J gene is TRBJ2-1, the V gene TRBV4-3; D possibly corresponds to TRBD2 (6 bases). The germline gives CDR1 LGHNA, CDR2 YSLEER. V lost 1 base and J lost 8, with 12 bases in between. The CDR3 is made up of 14 amino acids. The CDR3 coding sequence is TGCGCCAGCAGCCAAGGGCCGACTAGGGATGAGCAGTTCTTC. Protein: CASSQGPTRDEQFF.

For the CDR3, the DNA is TGTGCCAGCAGCTTAAGCGGGACCGAAGAGACCCAGTACTTC. This encodes CASSLSGTEETQYF. V is TRBV7-3 and J is TRBJ2-5; maybe TRBD2 (6 bases). With 1 base removed from V and 3 bases from J, the gap between germline ends came to 9 bases. Germline loops: CDR1 SGHTA, CDR2 FQGTGA. The CDR3 is 14 amino acids.

This chain connects TRBV19 to TRBJ1-1, with no clear D. This CDR3 has 13 residues. CDR1 is LNHDA, CDR2 SQIVND, per germline (reference sequence). V was cut by 6 bases and J by 3 bases, with 11 bases left in between. The CDR3 DNA is TGTGCCAGTAGATCGAACACCGACACTGAAGCTTTCTTT. Translation: CASRSNTDTEAFF.

This clone has only one observation. The chain employs TRBV11-1 and TRBJ2-3; the match to TRBD2 covers 12 bases. Unmatched junction bases numbered 3, after V lost 3 bases and J lost 2 bases. Looked up from germline, CDR1 is SGHAT and CDR2 is FQDESV (reference sequence). This CDR3 region has 16 residues. The CDR3 DNA reads as TGTGCCAGCAGCTTCACTAGCGGGAGGTACACAGATACGCAGTATTTT. Protein sequence: CASSFTSGRYTDTQYF.

This rearrangement joins TRBV6-2 or TRBV6-3 to TRBJ2-1, with 14 nucleotides matching TRBD2. The germline gives CDR1 MNHEY, CDR2 SVGEGT. Losses at the gene ends were 6 bases for V and 13 bases for J; bases not matched to a gene: 11. The CDR3 is 15 residues long. CDR3 nucleotides: TGTGCCAGCAGCTCCCCGGGACTAGCGGGAGTAGATCAGTTCTTC. Its translation: CASSSPGLAGVDQFF.

This chain links TRBV5-1 with TRBJ2-2, with 8 bases matching TRBD2. The CDR3 contains 15 residues. After removal of 0 bases from V and 6 bases from J, the junction contained 4 bases not matched to a gene. Germline CDR1 reads SGHRS; CDR2 reads YFSETQ. The CDR3 DNA sequence: TGCGCCAGCAGCTTGGAAACGGGAGGGTCCGGGGAGCTGTTTTTT. Protein product: CASSLETGGSGELFF.

The chain uses TRBV7-9 and TRBJ2-1; possibly TRBD2 for D (6 bases). Per germline, CDR1 SEHNR and CDR2 FQNEAQ (reference sequence). CDR3 length equals 16 residues. The V gene lost 5 bases and the J gene lost 10 bases, with 24 bases spanning the gap. Here the CDR3 DNA reads TGTGCCAGCAGCCCGCGCGGGACTCATGACGGTTGGGAGCAGTTCTTC. The encoded protein is CASSPRGTHDGWEQFF.

The V gene is TRBV3-1 (or the pseudogene TRBV3-2), the J gene TRBJ2-3; 7 bases line up with TRBD1. V was pared by 5 bases and J by 6 bases, with 5 bases of the junction left unmatched. The CDR3 has 13 residues. Germline loops: CDR1 LGHDT, CDR2 YNNKEL (reference sequence). This chain's CDR3 is CASSSQGVDTQYF. The DNA for the CDR3 is TGTGCCAGCAGCTCCCAGGGGGTGGATACGCAGTATTTT.